This T cell receptor beta chain derives from a study of shared clonotypes between healthy human individuals. Study at large: Per donor, three plates held CD4 naive cells, three held CD4 memory, two held CD8 naive and one held CD8 memory.

Concerning this clone itself: Other DNA sequences of this sample code for an identical CDR3.

Clones were sequenced by immunoSEQ multiplex PCR, and TCRdb holds only the in-frame ones, with some missing. The table includes under 2.5 million clones, around 92% detected once. Germline values: CDR1 SGHVS, CDR2 FQNEAQ. The CDR3 length is 14 residues. V was shortened by 5 bases and J by 2 bases, with 12 bases between the two germline ends. The chain links TRBV7-8 to TRBJ2-5, with a possible D match to TRBD2 (6 bases). The receptor was isolated from a man younger than 35 in good health. Some clones in this sample may be carry-over from other donors' samples. The source material was naive CD4+ T cells from PBMCs. Subset defined: CD45RA+ positively selected. CDR3 nucleotides: TGTGCCAGCAGCCTAGTGGGGGGACAAGAGACCCAGTACTTC. Translating it yields CASSLVGGQETQYF.